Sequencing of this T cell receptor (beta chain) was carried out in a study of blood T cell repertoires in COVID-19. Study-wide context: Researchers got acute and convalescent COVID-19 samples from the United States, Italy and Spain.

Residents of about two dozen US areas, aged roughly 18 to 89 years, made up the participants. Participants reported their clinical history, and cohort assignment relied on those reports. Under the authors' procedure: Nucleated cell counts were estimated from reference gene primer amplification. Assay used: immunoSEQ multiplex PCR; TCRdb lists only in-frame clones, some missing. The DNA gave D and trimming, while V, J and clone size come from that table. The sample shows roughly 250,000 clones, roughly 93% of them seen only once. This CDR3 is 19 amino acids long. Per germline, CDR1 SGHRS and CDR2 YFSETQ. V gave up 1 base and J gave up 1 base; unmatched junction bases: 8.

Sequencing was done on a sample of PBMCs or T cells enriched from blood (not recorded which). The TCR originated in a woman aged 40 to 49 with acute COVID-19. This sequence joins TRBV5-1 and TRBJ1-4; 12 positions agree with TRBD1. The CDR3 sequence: CASSLLGQGARGTNEKLFF. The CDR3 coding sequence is TGCGCCAGCAGCTTGTTGGGACAGGGGGCCAGAGGAACTAATGAAAAACTGTTTTTT.